Shown below are 7 T cell receptor beta chains from a single sample sequenced in a study of CD8+CD57+ T cells in acquired aplastic anemia. The patients chosen for sequencing had shown expansion of CD8+CD57+ cells (detected by flow cytometry). Genomic DNA provided the template from which TCR beta VDJ and CDR3 profiles were obtained. TCRdb re-called the reads with MiXCR, one entry per CDR3 protein. This table has roughly 240,000 distinct CDR3 sequences, around half appearing once. The sample was sorted CD4+, CD8+, or CD8+CD57+ T cells (not recorded which) from PBMCs. These receptors originate from a human donor with aplastic anemia.

This clonotype was recorded many times. V usage is TRBV5-6 and J usage is TRBJ2-1; 8 nucleotides match TRBD2. Germline CDR1 and CDR2: SGHDT and YYEEEE. This CDR3 has 15 residues. Unmatched junction bases numbered 7, after V lost 5 bases and J lost 3 bases. In nucleotides, the CDR3 is TGTGCCAGCAGGGTCACTAGCGGTCTCTACAATGAGCAGTTCTTC. Translated, it gives CASRVTSGLYNEQFF. The variable domain in full, completed from reference TRBV5-6 and TRBJ2-1, reads DAGVTQSPTHLIKTRGQQVTLRCSPKSGHDTVSWYQQALGQGPQFIFQYYEEEERQRGNFPDRFSGHQFPNYSSELNVNALLLGDSALYLCASRVTSGLYNEQFFGPGTRLTVL.

Of note for this clonotype: An end of the junction does not agree with germline; a read error may underlie this. This rearrangement joins TRBV10-3 to TRBJ2-3; 9 bases line up with TRBD1. Germline CDR1 is ENHRY and CDR2 is SYGVKD. This CDR3 is 15 amino acids long. CDR3 in amino acids: CASSVRTGEADTQYF. The CDR3 coding sequence is TGTGCCAGCAGTGTCCGGACAGGGGAGGCAGATACGCAGTATTTT.

In its sample, this clonotype was seen many times. V gene TRBV28 combines with J gene TRBJ2-3; D is perhaps TRBD1 (5 bases). V lost 5 bases and J 0 bases, leaving 18 bases between the germline ends. The CDR3 totals 17 residues. The germline V gene has CDR1 MDHEN and CDR2 SYDVKM. In nucleotides, the CDR3 is TGTGCCAGCAGTCCTTCGCCAGGGTCTTCTAGCACAGATACGCAGTATTTT. Translating it yields CASSPSPGSSSTDTQYF.

The rearrangement links TRBV20-1 to TRBJ2-7; perhaps D is TRBD1 or TRBD2 (5 bases each). Trimming stripped 7 bases from V and 2 bases from J, with 12 bases between. Germline V lookup: CDR1 DFQATT, CDR2 SNEGSKA (reference sequence). This CDR3 contains 12 residues. Here the CDR3 reads CSERDETYEQYF. Here the CDR3 DNA reads TGCAGTGAACGGGACGAAACCTACGAGCAGTACTTC.

V and J are TRBV6-6 and TRBJ1-4, with TRBD1 identical over 10 bases. Germline lookup yields CDR1 MNHNY and CDR2 SVGAGI (reference sequence). J was trimmed by 8 bases and V by 6 bases; bases with no gene match: 6. CDR3 size: 14 residues. DNA of the CDR3: TGTGCCAGCAGCGACAGGGGGCGCGAGGAAAAACTGTTTTTT. This gives the protein CASSDRGREEKLFF.

This chain links TRBV27 with TRBJ2-7; weak D call: TRBD1 (6 bases). Germline CDR1 and CDR2: MNHEY and SMNVEV (reference sequence). The CDR3 is 13 amino acids. Trimming left V 6 bases short and J 3 bases short, with 12 bases between. For the CDR3, the DNA is TGTGCCAGCAGGCCAGGGGCCGGCTACGAGCAGTACTTC. It translates to CASRPGAGYEQYF.

This clonotype has ten or more counts. The chain couples TRBV2 to TRBJ1-1; D not certain. Germline V CDR1 and CDR2: SNHLY, FYNNEI. The V end lost 2 bases, the J end lost 3 bases, and 4 bases lay between the germline ends. This CDR3 region has 12 residues. CDR3 sequence reads: CASSERDTEAFF. In nucleotides, the CDR3 is TGTGCCAGCAGTGAAAGAGACACTGAAGCTTTCTTT.